The present T cell receptor (beta chain) was sequenced within a study of a mutant IDH1 vaccine in newly diagnosed glioma. For the study at large: Vaccine dosing followed radiotherapy by 4-6 weeks, or accompanied temozolomide cycles. The treated group averaged 40.4 years old and was around 62% male, 37.5% female. Former treatment meant radiotherapy, temozolomide, or both; the majority had gotten both.

On this clone: The antigen is unknown.

Germline V lookup: CDR1 SGHDT, CDR2 YYEEEE. The CDR3 has 13 amino acids. Trimming shortened V by 1 base and J by 1 base, and 3 bases separated the two germline ends. Time point noted: week 23, last vaccination. Topical imiquimod was applied with each vaccine dose, which held 300 ug of mutant IDH1 20-mer peptide. The method was immunoSEQ multiplex PCR; TCRdb's version includes in-frame clones alone and lacks a portion of them. The repertoire holds tens of thousands of clones, with 85% as singletons. V gene TRBV5-6 combines with J gene TRBJ1-5; D is unresolved. The specimen was PBMCs, collected from a glioma patient whose treatment included an IDH1 peptide vaccine. The TCR originated in a young man with glioma. In DNA, the CDR3 is TGTGCCAGCAGCTTGAAAAGCAATCAGCCCCAGCATTTT. Protein: CASSLKSNQPQHF.